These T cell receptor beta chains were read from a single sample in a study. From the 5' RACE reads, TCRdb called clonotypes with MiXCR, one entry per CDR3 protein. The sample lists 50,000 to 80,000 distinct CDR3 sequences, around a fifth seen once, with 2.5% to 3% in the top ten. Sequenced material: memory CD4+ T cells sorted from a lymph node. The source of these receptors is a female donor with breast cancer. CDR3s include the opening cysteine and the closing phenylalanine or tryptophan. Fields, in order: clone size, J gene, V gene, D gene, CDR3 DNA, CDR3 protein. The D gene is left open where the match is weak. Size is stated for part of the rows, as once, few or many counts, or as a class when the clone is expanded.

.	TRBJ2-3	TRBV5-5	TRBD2	TGTGCCAGCAGCTTGGGTGGACTAGCGGGGCCAGCTACGCAGTATTTT	CASSLGGLAGPATQYF
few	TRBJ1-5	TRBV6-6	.	TGTGCCAGCAGTTACGGGGGTACCAATCAGCCCCAGCATTTT	CASSYGGTNQPQHF
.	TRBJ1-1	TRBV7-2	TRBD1	TGTGCCAGCAGCTTAGGGGGAGCAGGACAGGGAGAGGCTTTCTTT	CASSLGGAGQGEAFF
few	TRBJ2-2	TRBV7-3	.	TGTGCCAGCAGCCCGACGCGAATCGGGGAGCTGTTTTTT	CASSPTRIGELFF
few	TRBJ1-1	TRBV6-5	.	TGTGCCAGCAGTCCTCTAGTGGAGAGGGTAAAGAACACTGAAGCTTTCTTT	CASSPLVERVKNTEAFF
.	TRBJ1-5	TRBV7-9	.	TGTGCCAGCAGCTTAGACGGTAATCAGCCCCAGCATTTT	CASSLDGNQPQHF
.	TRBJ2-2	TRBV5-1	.	TGCGCCAGCAGCACTACCTTGGGGGGAAACACCGGGGAGCTGTTTTTT	CASSTTLGGNTGELFF
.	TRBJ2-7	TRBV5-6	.	TGTGCCAGCAGCTTGGGACTTTTCGACGAGCAGTACTTC	CASSLGLFDEQYF
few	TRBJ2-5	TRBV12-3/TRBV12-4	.	TGTGCCAGCAGGCCTCCGGGGGTTCAAGAGACCCAGTACTTC	CASRPPGVQETQYF
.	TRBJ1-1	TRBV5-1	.	TGCGCCAGCAGCTTGGCTGGGACTCCGAACACTGAAGCTTTCTTT	CASSLAGTPNTEAFF
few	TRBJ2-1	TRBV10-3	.	TGTGCCATCAGTGAGTCTAATTTGGGCACCAATGAGCAGTTCTTC	CAISESNLGTNEQFF
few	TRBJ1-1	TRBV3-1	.	TGTGCCAGCAGCCAGGCGCACAGGGAAGCTTTCTTT	CASSQAHREAFF
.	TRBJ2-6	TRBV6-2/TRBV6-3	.	TGTGCCAGCAGTAACCTTGCGTGGGCCTCTGGGGCCAACGTCCTGACTTTC	CASSNLAWASGANVLTF
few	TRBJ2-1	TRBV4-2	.	TGTGCCAGCAGCCAAGAAGGGGTAGGTGAGCAGTTCTTC	CASSQEGVGEQFF
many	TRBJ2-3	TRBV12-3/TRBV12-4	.	TGTGCCAGCAGTCTAACAGGGAACGCAGATACGCAGTATTTT	CASSLTGNADTQYF
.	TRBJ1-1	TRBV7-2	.	TGTGCCTGCAGCTCACCCGGGAACACTGAAGCTTTCTTT	CACSSPGNTEAFF
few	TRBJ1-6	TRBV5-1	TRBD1	TGCGCCAGCAGCTACGGGACAGGGGATCATAATTCACCCCTCCACTTT	CASSYGTGDHNSPLHF
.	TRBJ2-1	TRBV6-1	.	TGTGCCAGCAGCCACTTTTACAATGAGCAGTTCTTC	CASSHFYNEQFF
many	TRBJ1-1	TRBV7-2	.	TGTGCCAGCATCTTCGGCACTGAAGCTTTCTTT	CASIFGTEAFF
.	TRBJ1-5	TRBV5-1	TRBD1	TGCGCCAGCAGACGGGACAGAAATAGCAATCAGCCCCAGCATTTT	CASRRDRNSNQPQHF
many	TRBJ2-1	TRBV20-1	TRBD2	TGCAGTGCTAGAGATCTATACGGGATAGCGGGCTCCTACAATGAGCAGTTCTTC	CSARDLYGIAGSYNEQFF
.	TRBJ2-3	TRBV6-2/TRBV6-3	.	TGTGCCAGCAGCCTGAGATATCGACAGGGGAGGGCAGATACGCAGTATTTT	CASSLRYRQGRADTQYF
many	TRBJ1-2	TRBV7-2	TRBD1	TGTGCCAGCACCCCTGGACAGGCTTTGTATGGCTACACCTTC	CASTPGQALYGYTF
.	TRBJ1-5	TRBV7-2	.	TGTGCCAGCAGCTTTAGAGGTTATCAGCCCCAGCATTTT	CASSFRGYQPQHF
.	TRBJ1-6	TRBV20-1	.	TGCAGTGCTAGAGTTGGGGGCAGGGGTCGAAATTCACCCCTCCACTTT	CSARVGGRGRNSPLHF
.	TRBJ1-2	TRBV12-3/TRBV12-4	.	TGTGCCAGCAGCTCTGAAGTAGACTATGGCTACACCTTC	CASSSEVDYGYTF
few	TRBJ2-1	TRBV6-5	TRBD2	TGTGCCAGCAGTTTGCTAGCGGGTGGAGGGCAGTTCTTC	CASSLLAGGGQFF
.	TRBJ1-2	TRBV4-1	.	TGCGCCAGCAGCCAAGATGGTACAGCCGGCTACACCTTC	CASSQDGTAGYTF
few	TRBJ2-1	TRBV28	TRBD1	TGTGCCAGCAGTTCATCGTCGACAGGGAAAGGGTCCTACAATGAGCAGTTCTTC	CASSSSSTGKGSYNEQFF
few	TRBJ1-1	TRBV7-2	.	TGTGCCAGCAGCTTAGGTTCGGGGAGAGGGACTGAAGCTTTCTTT	CASSLGSGRGTEAFF
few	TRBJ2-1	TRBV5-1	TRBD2	TGCGCCAGCAGGAAACCCGGGACTAGCGGGAGCAATGAGCAGTTCTTC	CASRKPGTSGSNEQFF
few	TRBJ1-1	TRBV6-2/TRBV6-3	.	TGTGCCAGCAATCCAGGGGATGCGAACACTGAAGCTTTCTTT	CASNPGDANTEAFF
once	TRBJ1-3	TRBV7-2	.	TGTGCCAGCAGCCGCTCACCACAGGGTAGCGTGACGGGAAACACCATATATTTT	CASSRSPQGSVTGNTIYF
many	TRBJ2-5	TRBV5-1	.	TGCGCCAGCAGCTTGAGCGGGTCGGAAGAGACCCAGTACTTC	CASSLSGSEETQYF
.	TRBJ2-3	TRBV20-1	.	TGCGGTGCTAGGGGAATAGCCACAGATACGCAGTATTTT	CGARGIATDTQYF
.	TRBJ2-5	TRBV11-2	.	TGTGCCAGCAGCCCCAACCTCGATCACCGAGAGACCCAGTACTTC	CASSPNLDHRETQYF
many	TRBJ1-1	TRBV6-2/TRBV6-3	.	TGTGCCAGCAGAAGGGAAATTGCCACTGAAGCTTTCTTT	CASRREIATEAFF
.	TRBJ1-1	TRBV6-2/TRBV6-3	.	TGTGCCAGCAGTCGACCTCAGGGAGGGGCCTCGAACACTGAAGCTTTCTTT	CASSRPQGGASNTEAFF
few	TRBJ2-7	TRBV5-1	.	TGCGCCAGCAGCTTGGATCCTAGCACCTACGAGCAGTACTTC	CASSLDPSTYEQYF
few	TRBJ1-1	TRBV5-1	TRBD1	TGCGCCAGCACCCCCGGGACAGGGAACACTGAAGTTTTCTTT	CASTPGTGNTEVFF
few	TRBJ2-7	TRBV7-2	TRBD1	TGTGCCAGCAGCCCCGGGACAGTCTCCTACGAGCAGTACTTC	CASSPGTVSYEQYF
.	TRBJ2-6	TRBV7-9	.	TGTGCCAGCAGCCTACGACGGACCTCTGGGGCCAACGTCCTGACTTTC	CASSLRRTSGANVLTF
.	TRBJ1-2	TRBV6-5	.	TGTGCCAGCAGGCCGACTACAACCTGGGACTATGGCTACACCTTC	CASRPTTTWDYGYTF
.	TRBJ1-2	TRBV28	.	TGTGCCAGCAGCGTAGGGTCAAGGGGCTACACCTTC	CASSVGSRGYTF
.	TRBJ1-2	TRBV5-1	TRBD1	TGCGCCAGCAGCTTGGACAGGGGCGAGGTCGGCTACACCTTC	CASSLDRGEVGYTF
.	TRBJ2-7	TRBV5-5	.	TGTGCCAGCAGCCGTATCAGCCAGAGCTCCTACGAGCAGTACTTC	CASSRISQSSYEQYF
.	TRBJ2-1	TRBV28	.	TGTGCCAGCAGCCCCCTCGGCAGTGAGCAGTTCTTC	CASSPLGSEQFF
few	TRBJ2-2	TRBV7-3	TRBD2	TGTGCCAGCAGCTTAAGCGGGAGTGGCACCGGGGAGCTGTTTTTT	CASSLSGSGTGELFF
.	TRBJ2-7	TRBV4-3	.	TGCGCCAGCAGCCGGGCCGGGGGGCGGAAGTACTTC	CASSRAGGRKYF
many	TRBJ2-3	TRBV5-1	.	TGCGCCAGCAGCTCCGAACCCAGCACAGATACGCAGTATTTT	CASSSEPSTDTQYF